A single sample is the source of the 27 T cell receptor beta chains below, sequenced in a study of read filtering for tumor transcriptome and immune sequencing. Molecular barcoded adaptors covering alpha/delta and beta/gamma chains were used on around 400 ng RNA. One entry per CDR3 protein results from TCRdb running MiXCR on the reads. Of 75,000 to 95,000 distinct CDR3 sequences detected, 20% to 25% appear once; the ten largest clones hold 10% to 12%. The source material was a population of CD138-negative cells sorted from bone marrow. Receptors were obtained from a donor at least 40 years old with multiple myeloma.

This clonotype came up a few times. The V gene is TRBV20-1, the J gene TRBJ1-5; no reliable D call. V was shortened by 0 bases and J by 0 bases, with 12 bases between the two germline ends. This CDR3 contains 16 residues. Per germline, CDR1 DFQATT and CDR2 SNEGSKA (reference sequence). The CDR3 DNA follows: TGCAGTGCTAGAGATCGCCTTCTGGGTAGCAATCAGCCCCAGCATTTT. Translating gives CSARDRLLGSNQPQHF.

On this clonotype: Sequence at one end of the junction differs from germline and may be a read error. This chain connects TRBV9 to TRBJ2-1; D not certain. CDR1 and CDR2 (germline): SGDLS, YYNGEE. This CDR3 is 10 amino acids long. CDR3 residues: CVSSVDHQFF. DNA for the CDR3: TGTGTCAGCAGCGTAGATCACCAGTTCTTC.

This clonotype was recorded at least ten times. The V and J genes are TRBV6-5 and TRBJ1-1; D is undetermined. The V end was cut by 6 bases, the J end by 2 bases, with 10 bases between. CDR1 is MNHEY and CDR2 is SVGAGI in the germline V gene. This CDR3 has 13 residues. In DNA form, the CDR3 reads TGTGCCAGCAGACGGAAGAGTAACACTGAAGCTTTCTTT. Translating it yields CASRRKSNTEAFF.

By sample fraction, this clonotype is medium-sized (0.01 to 0.1%). The V gene is TRBV27, the J gene TRBJ2-1; 10 nucleotides match TRBD2. The V segment lost 5 bases and the J segment 7 bases; nucleotides outside the gene matches: 23. CDR1 is MNHEY, CDR2 SMNVEV, per germline (reference sequence). The CDR3 has 20 residues. The DNA for the CDR3 is TGTGCCAGCAGTATTGGGACCCAGCGGGGGGGCTCAGAGCGCCTAAATGAGCAGTTCTTC. Protein: CASSIGTQRGGSERLNEQFF.

This clonotype is a singleton in its sample. V and J are TRBV7-9 and TRBJ2-1; D is uncertain. CDR1 and CDR2 (germline): SEHNR, FQNEAQ (reference sequence). Trimming removed 3 bases at V and 8 bases at J, with 17 bases between. CDR3 size: 15 residues. The chain's CDR3 is CASSFWGKGFDEQFF. CDR3 in DNA: TGTGCCAGCAGCTTTTGGGGAAAAGGTTTTGATGAGCAGTTCTTC.

On this clonotype: A much larger clone is a single base away; this may be a read error. Lacking the conserved final phenylalanine or tryptophan, this CDR3 likely reflects a read error. This rearrangement joins TRBV28 to TRBJ2-3, with a possible D match to TRBD1 (5 bases). The germline V and J ends were trimmed by 5 bases and 4 bases, with 10 bases remaining between them. The germline V gene has CDR1 MDHEN and CDR2 SYDVKM. CDR3 size: 13 residues. The CDR3 region is CASSVPGSDTQYS. Written as DNA, the CDR3 is TGTGCCAGCAGTGTCCCAGGGTCAGATACGCAGTATTCT.

This clonotype was seen ten or more times. CDR3 DNA: TGCGCCAGCAGCCGACAGGGTTCCGATCTCTACGAGCAGTACTTC. Its translation is CASSRQGSDLYEQYF. This chain links TRBV5-1 with TRBJ2-7; 7 bases are shared with TRBD1. Germline CDR1 is SGHRS and CDR2 is YFSETQ. V trimming: 4 bases; J trimming: 3 bases; junction bases outside the gene matches: 10. The CDR3 sequence is 15 residues long.

Concerning this clonotype itself: This may come from a read error, since a much larger clone is one base off. The chain is built from TRBV9 and TRBJ2-2; D is perhaps TRBD2 (6 bases). Germline CDR1 reads SGDLS; CDR2 reads YYNGEE. Trimming cost V 9 bases and J 4 bases, with 13 bases left between them. The CDR3 extends over 13 amino acids. The CDR3 DNA is TGTGCCACCCCGCGGGAAACCACCGGGGAGCTGTTTTTT. It encodes CATPRETTGELFF.

This clonotype has ten or more counts. V and J are TRBV28 and TRBJ2-1; D is ambiguous. Germline V CDR1 and CDR2: MDHEN, SYDVKM. This CDR3 region has 13 residues. The V gene lost 6 bases and the J gene lost 1 base, with 7 bases spanning the gap. DNA of the CDR3: TGTGCCAGCAGGAGTGGGTCCTACAATGAGCAGTTCTTC. It is translated as CASRSGSYNEQFF.

This clonotype has ten or more counts. The chain couples TRBV2 to TRBJ2-3; D could derive from TRBD1 or TRBD2 (5 bases each). The CDR3 extends over 15 amino acids. The germline V and J ends were trimmed by 2 bases and 4 bases, with 13 bases remaining between them. The germline V gene encodes CDR1 SNHLY and CDR2 FYNNEI. The CDR3: CASSEWDPRADTQYF. DNA for the CDR3: TGTGCCAGCAGTGAATGGGACCCTAGGGCAGATACGCAGTATTTT.

In the case of this clonotype: A read error may be the cause here, since a much bigger clone is one base away. J is TRBJ1-4 and V is TRBV29-1; no clear D gene. Germline V gene lookup returns CDR1 SQVTM and CDR2 ANQGSEA. V was clipped by 3 bases and J by 7 bases, with 9 bases between them. This CDR3 has 12 amino acids. The CDR3 region has the DNA TGCAGCGTTGACCGGAACAGTGAAAAACTGTTTTTT. It encodes CSVDRNSEKLFF.

The chain employs TRBV2 and TRBJ2-7; a weak D match, TRBD1 (7 bases). The CDR3 spans 13 residues. Between the trimmed V and J ends, which lost 7 bases and 9 bases, there was a span of 19 bases. CDR1 is SNHLY and CDR2 is FYNNEI in the germline V gene. The CDR3 coding sequence is TGTGCCAGCAAGCAGGGGGAGGAGGTACGGCAGTACTTC. Protein: CASKQGEEVRQYF.

At least ten counts were recorded for this clonotype. The rearrangement links TRBV5-1 to TRBJ1-1; D perhaps matches TRBD1 (5 bases). The CDR3 loop spans 16 amino acids. The V and J ends lost 5 bases and 0 bases respectively, with 17 bases between them. CDR1 SGHRS and CDR2 YFSETQ come from the germline V gene. The CDR3 here is CASRDGALRVNTEAFF. The DNA for the CDR3 is TGCGCCAGCAGGGACGGGGCCTTAAGAGTGAACACTGAAGCTTTCTTT. The whole variable domain, remainder taken from reference TRBV5-1 and TRBJ1-1, is KAGVTQTPRYLIKTRGQQVTLSCSPISGHRSVSWYQQTPGQGLQFLFEYFSETQRNKGNFPGRFSGRQFSNSRSEMNVSTLELGDSALYLCASRDGALRVNTEAFFGQGTRLTVV.

The CDR3 is CASTQGILLLDTQYF. The CDR3 DNA sequence: TGTGCCAGCACCCAGGGGATACTTTTGTTGGATACGCAGTATTTT. The V gene is TRBV5-5, the J gene TRBJ2-3; D is possibly TRBD1 (6 bases). The CDR3 has 15 amino acids. CDR1 SGHKS and CDR2 YYEKEE come from the germline V gene (reference sequence). V was trimmed by 6 bases and J by 6 bases, leaving 20 bases between them.

The chain couples TRBV7-2 to TRBJ2-5; 9 nucleotides agree with TRBD1. Trimming took 3 bases from V and 1 from J; bases not matched to a gene: 9. CDR1 and CDR2 from the germline V gene are SGHTA and FQGNSA. The CDR3 length is 17 residues. CDR3 sequence: CASSLGTGWFPQETQYF. As DNA, the CDR3 is TGTGCCAGCAGCTTGGGGACAGGGTGGTTCCCCCAAGAGACCCAGTACTTC.

As regards this clonotype: A clone one base away is much larger, so this may be a read error. The J gene is TRBJ1-1, the V gene TRBV20-1; no clear D gene. Trimming removed 5 bases from V and 4 bases from J, with 14 bases in between. This CDR3 contains 13 residues. Per germline, CDR1 DFQATT and CDR2 SNEGSKA (reference sequence). The CDR3: CSAAAVASTEAFF. CDR3 nucleotide sequence: TGCAGTGCTGCAGCAGTGGCGAGCACTGAAGCTTTCTTT.

The V call is TRBV11-1, the J call TRBJ2-7, with D maybe TRBD1 (6 bases). Germline CDR1 is SGHAT and CDR2 is FQDESV (reference sequence). The germline V and J ends were trimmed by 5 bases and 2 bases, with 16 bases remaining between them. The CDR3 extends over 15 amino acids. CDR3 DNA: TGTGCCAGCAGCCTCGAACTCGGACAGACCTACGAGCAGTACTTC. It encodes CASSLELGQTYEQYF.

This clonotype showed up many times. The chain links TRBV19 to TRBJ2-5; a weak D match, TRBD1 (5 bases). This CDR3 region has 11 residues. CDR1 is LNHDA, CDR2 SQIVND, per germline (reference sequence). V was shortened by 9 bases and J by 4 bases, with 9 bases between the two germline ends. The CDR3 region is CARNRRETQYF. The CDR3 DNA reads TGTGCCAGGAACAGGAGAGAGACCCAGTACTTC.

This clonotype was counted a few times. J is TRBJ2-1 and V is TRBV28, with TRBD2 identical over 10 bases. J gave up 3 bases and V 5 bases, and 10 bases lay outside the gene matches. The CDR3 sequence is 17 residues long. From germline, CDR1 is MDHEN and CDR2 SYDVKM. DNA of the CDR3: TGTGCCAGCAGTCCCCCCTTAGCGGGGGGCCACTACAATGAGCAGTTCTTC. It encodes CASSPPLAGGHYNEQFF.

This clonotype came up many times. The V gene is TRBV2, the J gene TRBJ2-7; 7 bases are shared with TRBD2. CDR1 is SNHLY, CDR2 FYNNEI, per germline. Germline trimming cut 4 bases from V and 5 bases from J; bases unmatched to any gene: 2. The CDR3 covers 12 residues. CDR3 in DNA: TGTGCCAGCAGTGGGGAGGGTGACGAGCAGTACTTC. Translating it yields CASSGEGDEQYF.

This clonotype was seen at least ten times. J is TRBJ2-7 and V is TRBV20-1; tentative D call: TRBD1 (5 bases). The germline gives CDR1 DFQATT, CDR2 SNEGSKA (reference sequence). This CDR3 has 13 residues. V gave up 2 bases and J gave up 2 bases, with 10 bases separating them. The CDR3 DNA is TGCAGTGCTAGAAGGGGTCAGGCCTACGAGCAGTACTTC. Protein sequence: CSARRGQAYEQYF.

This clonotype showed up many times. J is TRBJ2-2 and V is TRBV27; D perhaps matches TRBD2 (6 bases). Germline CDR1 reads MNHEY; CDR2 reads SMNVEV (reference sequence). The CDR3 length is 14 residues. V shed 5 bases and J shed 6 bases, with 13 bases lying between them. The CDR3 nucleotides read TGTGCCAGCAGTCATCGGGGGTCCCCCGGGGAGCTGTTTTTT. Translating gives CASSHRGSPGELFF.

This clonotype appeared many times. The chain recombines TRBV7-2 with TRBJ2-3; 10 bases line up with TRBD2. The CDR3 has 16 amino acids. J was trimmed by 5 bases and V by 5 bases; bases with no gene match: 10. From germline, CDR1 is SGHTA and CDR2 FQGNSA. The CDR3 reads CASSLRPSGGQDTQYF. CDR3 nucleotides: TGTGCCAGCAGCCTTAGGCCTAGCGGGGGTCAAGATACGCAGTATTTT.

This clonotype was observed a few times. Sequence at one end of the junction differs from germline and may be a read error. This chain uses TRBV5-1 with TRBJ1-6; D call uncertain. The CDR3 has 14 amino acids. Germline values: CDR1 SGHRS, CDR2 YFSETQ. This CDR3 is CAGSLEFGNSPLHF. The CDR3 DNA is TGCGCCGGCAGCTTGGAGTTTGGTAACTCACCCCTCCACTTT.

At least ten counts were recorded for this clonotype. This chain joins TRBV12-3 or TRBV12-4 and TRBJ1-4; 9 bases align to TRBD1. Unmatched junction bases numbered 2, after V lost 4 bases and J lost 5 bases. The CDR3 is 14 amino acids. DNA for the CDR3: TGTGCCAGCAGTTCAGGACAGGGGAATGAAAAACTGTTTTTT. Translating gives CASSSGQGNEKLFF.

At least ten counts were recorded for this clonotype. J is TRBJ1-2 and V is TRBV11-2; D perhaps matches TRBD1 (5 bases). Germline V lookup: CDR1 SGHAT, CDR2 FQNNGV. Between the trimmed V and J ends, which lost 1 base and 4 bases, there was a span of 10 bases. The CDR3 contains 14 residues. CDR3 DNA sequence: TGTGCCAGCAGCTTAGGGGGGGACCTCTATGGCTACACCTTC. Amino acids: CASSLGGDLYGYTF.

The CDR3 DNA sequence: TGTGCCAGCAGCGTAGGCAGGGGTGCCTACGAGCAGTACTTC. It codes for CASSVGRGAYEQYF. The chain combines TRBV9 with TRBJ2-7; tentative D call: TRBD1 (6 bases). The CDR3 runs 14 residues. The V end was cut by 0 bases, the J end by 2 bases, with 9 bases between. In germline, CDR1 is SGDLS, CDR2 YYNGEE.